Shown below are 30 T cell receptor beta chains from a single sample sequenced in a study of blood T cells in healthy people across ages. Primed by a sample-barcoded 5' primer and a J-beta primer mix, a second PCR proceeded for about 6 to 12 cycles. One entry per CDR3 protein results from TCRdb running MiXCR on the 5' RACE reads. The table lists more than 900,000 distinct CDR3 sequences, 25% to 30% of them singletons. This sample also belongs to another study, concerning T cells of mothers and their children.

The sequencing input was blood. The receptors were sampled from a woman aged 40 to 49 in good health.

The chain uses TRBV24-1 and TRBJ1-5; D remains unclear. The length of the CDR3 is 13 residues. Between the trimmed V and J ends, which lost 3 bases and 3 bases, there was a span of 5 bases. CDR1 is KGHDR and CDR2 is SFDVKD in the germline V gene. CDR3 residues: CATSDGSNQPQHF. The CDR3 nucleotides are TGTGCCACCAGTGATGGGTCCAATCAGCCCCAGCATTTT.

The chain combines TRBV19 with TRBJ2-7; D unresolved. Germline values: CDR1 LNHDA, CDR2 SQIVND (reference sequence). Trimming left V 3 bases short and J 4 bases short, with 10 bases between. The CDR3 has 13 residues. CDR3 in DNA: TGTGCCAGTAGTATTAACTCCCTTTACGAGCAGTACTTC. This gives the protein CASSINSLYEQYF.

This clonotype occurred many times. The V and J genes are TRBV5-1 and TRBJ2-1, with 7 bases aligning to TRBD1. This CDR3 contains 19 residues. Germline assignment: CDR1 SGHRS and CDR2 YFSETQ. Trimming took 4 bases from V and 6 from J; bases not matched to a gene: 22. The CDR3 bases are TGCGCCAGCAGCCTAGACAGGGAAACTGTAGTTTTGGGGGCCAATGAGCAGTTCTTC. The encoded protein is CASSLDRETVVLGANEQFF.

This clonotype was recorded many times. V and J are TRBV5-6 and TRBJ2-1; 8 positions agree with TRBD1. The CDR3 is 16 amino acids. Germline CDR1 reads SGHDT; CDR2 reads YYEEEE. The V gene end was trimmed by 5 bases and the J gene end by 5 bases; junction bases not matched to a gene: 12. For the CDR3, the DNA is TGTGCCAGCAGTAAAGACCAGGGGGCCTTACACAATGAGCAGTTCTTC. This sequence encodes CASSKDQGALHNEQFF.

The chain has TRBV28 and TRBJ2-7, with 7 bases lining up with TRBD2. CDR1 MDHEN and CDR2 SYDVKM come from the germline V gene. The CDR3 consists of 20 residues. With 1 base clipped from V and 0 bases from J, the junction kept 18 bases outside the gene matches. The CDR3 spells CASSLSSPGGSFPTSYEQYF. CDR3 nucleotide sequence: TGTGCCAGCAGTTTATCCTCCCCGGGGGGTTCTTTCCCAACCTCCTACGAGCAGTACTTC. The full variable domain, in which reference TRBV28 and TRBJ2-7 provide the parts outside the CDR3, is DVKVTQSSRYLVKRTGEKVFLECVQDMDHENMFWYRQDPGLGLRLIYFSYDVKMKEKGDIPEGYSVSREKKERFSLILESASTNQTSMYLCASSLSSPGGSFPTSYEQYFGPGTRLTVT.

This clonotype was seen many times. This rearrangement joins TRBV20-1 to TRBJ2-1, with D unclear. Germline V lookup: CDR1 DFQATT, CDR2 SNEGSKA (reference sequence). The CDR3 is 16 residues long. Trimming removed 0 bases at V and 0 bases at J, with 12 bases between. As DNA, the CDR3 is TGCAGTGCTAGAGATCAAGCGCTTTTCTCCTACAATGAGCAGTTCTTC. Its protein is CSARDQALFSYNEQFF.

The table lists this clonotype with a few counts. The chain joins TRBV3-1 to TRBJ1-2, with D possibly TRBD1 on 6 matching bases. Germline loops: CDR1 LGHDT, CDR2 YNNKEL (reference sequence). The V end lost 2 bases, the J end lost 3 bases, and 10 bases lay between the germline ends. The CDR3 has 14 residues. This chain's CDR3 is CASSQTGPYYGYTF. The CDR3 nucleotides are TGTGCCAGCAGCCAAACAGGGCCCTACTATGGCTACACCTTC.

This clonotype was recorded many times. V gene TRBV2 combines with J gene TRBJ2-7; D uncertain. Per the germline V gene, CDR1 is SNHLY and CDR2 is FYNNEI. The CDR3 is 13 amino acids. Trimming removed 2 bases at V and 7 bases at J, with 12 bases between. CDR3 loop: CASSETTREEQYF. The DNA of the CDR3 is TGTGCCAGCAGTGAAACGACAAGGGAAGAGCAGTACTTC.

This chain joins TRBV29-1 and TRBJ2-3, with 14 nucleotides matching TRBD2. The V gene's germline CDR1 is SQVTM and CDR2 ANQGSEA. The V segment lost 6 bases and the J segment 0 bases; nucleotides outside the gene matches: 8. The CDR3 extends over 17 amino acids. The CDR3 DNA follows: TGCAGCGTAGACGGGACTAGCGGGGGCCATAGCACAGATACGCAGTATTTT. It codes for CSVDGTSGGHSTDTQYF.

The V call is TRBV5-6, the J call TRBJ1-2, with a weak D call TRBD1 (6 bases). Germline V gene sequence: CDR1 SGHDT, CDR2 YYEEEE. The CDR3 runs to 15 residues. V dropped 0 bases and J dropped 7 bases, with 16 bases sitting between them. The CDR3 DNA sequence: TGTGCCAGCAGCTTGGAATGGGGGGCCGGGGGTGGCTACACCTTC. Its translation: CASSLEWGAGGGYTF.

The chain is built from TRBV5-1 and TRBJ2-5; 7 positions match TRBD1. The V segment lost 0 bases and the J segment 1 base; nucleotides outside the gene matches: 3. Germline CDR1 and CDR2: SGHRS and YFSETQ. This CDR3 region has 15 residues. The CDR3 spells CASSLEGALQETQYF. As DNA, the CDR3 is TGCGCCAGCAGCTTGGAGGGGGCACTCCAAGAGACCCAGTACTTC. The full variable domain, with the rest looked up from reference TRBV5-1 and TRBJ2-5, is KAGVTQTPRYLIKTRGQQVTLSCSPISGHRSVSWYQQTPGQGLQFLFEYFSETQRNKGNFPGRFSGRQFSNSRSEMNVSTLELGDSALYLCASSLEGALQETQYFGPGTRLLVL.

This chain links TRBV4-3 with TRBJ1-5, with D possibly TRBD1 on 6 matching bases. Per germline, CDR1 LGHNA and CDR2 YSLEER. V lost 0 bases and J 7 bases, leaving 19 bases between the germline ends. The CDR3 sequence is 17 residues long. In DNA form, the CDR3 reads TGCGCCAGCAGCCAAGACCCAGGGACATCGTTAGGGCAGCCCCAGCATTTT. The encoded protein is CASSQDPGTSLGQPQHF.

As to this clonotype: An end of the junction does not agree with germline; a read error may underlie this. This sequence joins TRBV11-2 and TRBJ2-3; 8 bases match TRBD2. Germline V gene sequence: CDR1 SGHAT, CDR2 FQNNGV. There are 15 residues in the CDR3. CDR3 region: CASRETGGFTDMQYF. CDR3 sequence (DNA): TGTGCCAGCAGGGAAACGGGGGGGTTCACAGATATGCAGTATTTT.

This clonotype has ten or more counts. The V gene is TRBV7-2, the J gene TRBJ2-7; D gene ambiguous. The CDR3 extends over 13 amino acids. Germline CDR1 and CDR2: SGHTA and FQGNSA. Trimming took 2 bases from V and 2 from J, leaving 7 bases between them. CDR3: CASSLRRPYEQYF. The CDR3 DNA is TGTGCCAGCAGCTTACGCAGGCCCTACGAGCAGTACTTC.

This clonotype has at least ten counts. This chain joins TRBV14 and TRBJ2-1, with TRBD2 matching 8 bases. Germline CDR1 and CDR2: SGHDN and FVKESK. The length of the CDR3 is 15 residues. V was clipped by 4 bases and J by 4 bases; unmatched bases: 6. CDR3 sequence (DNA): TGTGCCAGCAGCCCCGCGGGGGGCGCGTACAATGAGCAGTTCTTC. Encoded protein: CASSPAGGAYNEQFF.

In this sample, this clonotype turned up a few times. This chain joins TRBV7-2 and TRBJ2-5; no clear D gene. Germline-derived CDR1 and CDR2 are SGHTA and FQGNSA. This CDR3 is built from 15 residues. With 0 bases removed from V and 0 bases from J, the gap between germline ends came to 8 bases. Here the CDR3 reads CASSLAFMYQETQYF. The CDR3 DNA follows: TGTGCCAGCAGCTTAGCGTTCATGTACCAAGAGACCCAGTACTTC.

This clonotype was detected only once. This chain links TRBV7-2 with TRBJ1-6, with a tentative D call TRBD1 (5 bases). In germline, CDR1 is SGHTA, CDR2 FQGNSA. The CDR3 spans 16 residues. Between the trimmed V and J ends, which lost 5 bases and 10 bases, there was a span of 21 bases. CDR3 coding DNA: TGTGCCAGCAGCCCCCCACGCCTGCAAAAGGGGTCACCCCTCCACTTT. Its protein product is CASSPPRLQKGSPLHF.

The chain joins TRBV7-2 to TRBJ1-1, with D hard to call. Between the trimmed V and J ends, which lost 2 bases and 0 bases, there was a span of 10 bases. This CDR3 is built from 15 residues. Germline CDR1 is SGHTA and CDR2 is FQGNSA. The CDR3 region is CASSLPIGMNTEAFF. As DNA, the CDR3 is TGTGCCAGCAGCTTACCGATTGGAATGAACACTGAAGCTTTCTTT.

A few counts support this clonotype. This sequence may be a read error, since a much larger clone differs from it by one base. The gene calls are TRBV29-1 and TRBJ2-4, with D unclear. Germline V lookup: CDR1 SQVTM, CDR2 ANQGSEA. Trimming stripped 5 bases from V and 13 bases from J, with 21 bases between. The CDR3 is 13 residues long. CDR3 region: CSVTTSQNLEQYF. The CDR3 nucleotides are TGCAGCGTTACGACTTCCCAAAATTTGGAGCAGTACTTC.

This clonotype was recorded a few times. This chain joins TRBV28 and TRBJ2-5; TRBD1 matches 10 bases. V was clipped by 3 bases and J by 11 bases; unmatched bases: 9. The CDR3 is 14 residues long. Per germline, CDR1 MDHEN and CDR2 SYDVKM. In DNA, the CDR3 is TGTGCCAGCAGTTTCGACAGGGGGCAGGATGAGCAGTACTTC. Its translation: CASSFDRGQDEQYF.

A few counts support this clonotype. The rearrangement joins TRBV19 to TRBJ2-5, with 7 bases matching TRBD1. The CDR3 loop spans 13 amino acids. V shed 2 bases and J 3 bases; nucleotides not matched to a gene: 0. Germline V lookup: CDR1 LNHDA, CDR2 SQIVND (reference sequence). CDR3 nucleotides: TGTGCCAGTAGTATAACAGGGGAAGAGACCCAGTACTTC. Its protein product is CASSITGEETQYF.

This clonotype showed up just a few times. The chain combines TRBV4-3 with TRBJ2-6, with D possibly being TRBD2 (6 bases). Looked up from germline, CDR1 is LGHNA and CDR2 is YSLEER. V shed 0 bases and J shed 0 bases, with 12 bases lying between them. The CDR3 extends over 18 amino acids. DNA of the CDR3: TGCGCCAGCAGCCAAGATCATCCCGGGAGCTCTGGGGCCAACGTCCTGACTTTC. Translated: CASSQDHPGSSGANVLTF.

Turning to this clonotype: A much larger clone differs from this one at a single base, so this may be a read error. CDR3 in amino acids: CASRGLHEKLFF. Here the CDR3 DNA reads TGTGCCAGCAGGGGGTTGCATGAAAAACTGTTTTTT. This chain uses TRBV28 with TRBJ1-4; D is ambiguous. This CDR3 contains 12 residues. Trimming left V 6 bases short and J 6 bases short, with 8 bases between. CDR1 MDHEN and CDR2 SYDVKM come from the germline V gene.

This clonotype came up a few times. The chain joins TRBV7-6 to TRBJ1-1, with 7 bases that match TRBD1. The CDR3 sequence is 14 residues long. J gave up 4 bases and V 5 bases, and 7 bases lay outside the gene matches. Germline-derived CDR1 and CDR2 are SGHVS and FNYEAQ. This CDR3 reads CASSQNRGGTEAFF. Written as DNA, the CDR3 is TGTGCCAGCAGCCAGAACAGGGGAGGCACTGAAGCTTTCTTT. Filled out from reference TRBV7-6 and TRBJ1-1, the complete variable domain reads GAGVSQSPRYKVTKRGQDVALRCDPISGHVSLYWYRQALGQGPEFLTYFNYEAQQDKSGLPNDRFSAERPEGSISTLTIQRTEQRDSAMYRCASSQNRGGTEAFFGQGTRLTVV.

Here the CDR3 reads CSASVQPYAGYTF. CDR3 DNA sequence: TGCAGTGCTAGTGTGCAGCCCTATGCTGGCTACACCTTC. The chain is built from TRBV20-1 and TRBJ1-2; D call uncertain. The ends were cut back, 3 bases at V and 7 bases at J, with 15 bases in the middle. Per germline, CDR1 DFQATT and CDR2 SNEGSKA (reference sequence). CDR3 length equals 13 residues.

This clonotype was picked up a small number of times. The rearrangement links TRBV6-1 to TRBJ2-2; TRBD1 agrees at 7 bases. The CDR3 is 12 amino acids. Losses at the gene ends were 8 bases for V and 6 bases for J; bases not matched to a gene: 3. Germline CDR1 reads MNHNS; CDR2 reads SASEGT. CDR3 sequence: CASLDRPGELFF. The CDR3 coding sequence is TGTGCCAGCTTGGACAGGCCCGGGGAGCTGTTTTTT.

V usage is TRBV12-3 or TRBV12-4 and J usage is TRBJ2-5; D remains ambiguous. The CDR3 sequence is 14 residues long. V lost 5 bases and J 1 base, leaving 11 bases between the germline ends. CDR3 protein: CASSLVAIQETQYF. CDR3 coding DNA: TGTGCCAGCAGTCTCGTGGCGATCCAAGAGACCCAGTACTTC.

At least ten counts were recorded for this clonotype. The CDR3 DNA follows: TGCGCCAGCAGCCACCCGGGACTAGCGGGGGGACAAGAGACCCAGTACTTC. It translates to CASSHPGLAGGQETQYF. The rearrangement uses TRBV4-1 and TRBJ2-5; 15 bases map to TRBD2. J lost 2 bases, V lost 3 bases, and 4 bases had no gene match. Germline V gives CDR1 MGHRA, CDR2 YSYEKL. The CDR3 is 17 amino acids.

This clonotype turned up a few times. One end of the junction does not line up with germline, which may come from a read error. CDR3 residues: CASSLGFQGRETRYF. DNA for the CDR3: TGTGCCAGCAGCTTAGGCTTCCAGGGACGAGAGACCCGGTACTTC. This sequence joins TRBV7-6 and TRBJ2-5; D is possibly TRBD1 or TRBD2 (5 bases each). CDR1 and CDR2 from the germline V gene are SGHVS and FNYEAQ. This CDR3 comprises 15 residues.

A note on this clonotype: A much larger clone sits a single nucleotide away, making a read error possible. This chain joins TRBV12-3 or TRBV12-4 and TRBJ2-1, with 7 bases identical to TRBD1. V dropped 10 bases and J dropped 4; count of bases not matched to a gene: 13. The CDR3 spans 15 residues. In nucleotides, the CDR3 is TGTGCCACCAGGCTCGCCGGGACAGAGTACAATGAGCAGTTCTTC. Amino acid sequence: CATRLAGTEYNEQFF.